This T cell receptor (beta chain) was captured in a study of CD8 T cells in Susac syndrome (dated by TCRdb to about 2019). Background for the entire study: Of the Susac syndrome patients who were sequenced, five or six had clinically active disease and eight were in clinical remission. CD8+ T cell repertoire clonality was compared between about 12 healthy donors, approximately 14 Susac syndrome patients and roughly 15 multiple sclerosis patients. At the time of blood withdrawal, Susac syndrome patients were either therapy-naive, taking corticosteroids (with some also receiving IVIg), or on IVIg alone. Whether CD8+ T cell activation and differentiation in Susac syndrome was antigen driven was tested using repertoire sequencing.

According to the germline V gene (reference sequence), CDR1 reads LGHDT and CDR2 reads YNNKEL. The V and J ends are trimmed by 1 base and 7 bases, leaving 5 bases between them. The CDR3 starts with the cysteine, ends with the phenylalanine, and has 12 residues. The only DNA kept is the CDR3, 36 bases in frame from the first base. Peripheral blood CD8+ and CD4+ T cells from healthy donors, Susac syndrome patients and multiple sclerosis patients were profiled by high-throughput TCR beta sequencing. The Susac syndrome patients fulfilled recently defined diagnostic criteria for definite or probable disease. Bulk CD8+ and CD4+ T cells were purified magnetically by negative isolation, whereas CD8+ TEMRA cells were enriched by FACS. Blood was collected in EDTA tubes and processed within 24 hours, with PBMCs isolated through density gradient centrifugation. PBMCs intended for TCR sequencing were cryopreserved in liquid nitrogen and thawed later in a water bath at 37 degrees C. The sorted or isolated CD4+, CD8+ and CD8+ TEMRA cells had a purity of 90% or higher.

RNA was extracted using the RNeasy kit, and roughly 0.5 to 1 ug of the RNA was reverse transcribed with random hexamers. The immunoSEQ multiplex PCR assay, which covers 54 Vbeta and 13 Jbeta segments, was used to amplify TCR beta CDR3 regions. PCR amplification bias was corrected using a synthetic template baseline for primer optimization and computational correction. As for the authors' bioinformatics: Reads were annotated to V, D and J genes according to IMGT and were analyzed with immunoSEQ Analyzer, with only productive sequences retained. Clonality was calculated as one minus the Shannon entropy normalized by log2 of the number of productive unique sequences. For each patient and control, public and private clones were evaluated among the 100 most prevalent clones. Clones were defined as Susac-specific when absent from the healthy and MS cohorts, from roughly 1,100 published viral clones and from other ImmuneACCESS disease sequences. TCRdb cleaned the public reads at Q25 with fastp, built clones with MiXCR and kept in-frame beta chains. Records with the same CDR3 protein are collapsed into one entry carrying the most frequent genes and DNA. TCRdb's processing, not the authors' own work, is the source of the V and J calls. The sample has some 58,000 distinct CDR3 sequences on record, roughly 94% of them singletons. 0.75% of the sample is held by the ten biggest clonotypes.

Summary of the overall study and its limitations: Sixteen Susac-specific public clones were identified in the total CD8+ repertoire, and 5 or 6 Susac-specific public clones were identified in the CD8+ TEMRA repertoire. The TCR sequencing and HLA analysis was acknowledged to have included a relatively small number of individuals. Clonal expansion was seen in Susac syndrome CD8+ repertoires, peaking in CD8+ TEMRA cells and being greater in clinically active patients than in remitting ones.

This clonotype showed up just a few times. Its antigen remains unidentified. Base qualities are missing; no much larger clone stands one base away. The source material was CD8+ T cells from PBMCs. Here the chain combines TRBV3-1 and TRBJ1-5; the D gene is unclear. The sequence was obtained from a human donor with Susac syndrome. CDR3 loop: CASSQGGQPQHF. The DNA reads TGTGCCAGCAGCCAAGGTGGACAGCCCCAGCATTTT.